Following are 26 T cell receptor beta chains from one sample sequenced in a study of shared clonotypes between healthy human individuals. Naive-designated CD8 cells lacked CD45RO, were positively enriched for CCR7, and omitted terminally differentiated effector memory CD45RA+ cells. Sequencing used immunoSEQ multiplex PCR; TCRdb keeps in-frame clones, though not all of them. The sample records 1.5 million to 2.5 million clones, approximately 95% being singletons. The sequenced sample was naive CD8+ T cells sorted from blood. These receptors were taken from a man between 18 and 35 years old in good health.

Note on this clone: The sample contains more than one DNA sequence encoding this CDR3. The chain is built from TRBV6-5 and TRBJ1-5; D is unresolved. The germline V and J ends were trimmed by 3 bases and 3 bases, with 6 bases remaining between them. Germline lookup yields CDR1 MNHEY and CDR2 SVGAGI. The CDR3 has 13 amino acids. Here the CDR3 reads CASSYGNNQPQHF. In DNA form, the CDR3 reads TGTGCCAGCAGTTATGGCAACAATCAGCCCCAGCATTTT.

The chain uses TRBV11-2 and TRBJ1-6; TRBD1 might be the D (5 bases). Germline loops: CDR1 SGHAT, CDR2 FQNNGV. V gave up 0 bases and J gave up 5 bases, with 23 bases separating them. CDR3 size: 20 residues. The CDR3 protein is CASSLEGAQGGRLNNSPLHF. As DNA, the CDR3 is TGTGCCAGCAGCTTAGAAGGGGCTCAGGGCGGGAGGCTTAATAATTCACCCCTCCACTTT.

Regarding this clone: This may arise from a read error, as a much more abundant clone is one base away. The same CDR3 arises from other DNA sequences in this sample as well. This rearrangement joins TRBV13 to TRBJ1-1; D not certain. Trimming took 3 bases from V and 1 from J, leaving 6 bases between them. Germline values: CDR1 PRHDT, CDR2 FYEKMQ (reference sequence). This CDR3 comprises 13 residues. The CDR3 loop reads CASSLGGNTEAFF. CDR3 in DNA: TGTGCCAGCAGCTTGGGCGGGAACACTGAAGCTTTCTTT.

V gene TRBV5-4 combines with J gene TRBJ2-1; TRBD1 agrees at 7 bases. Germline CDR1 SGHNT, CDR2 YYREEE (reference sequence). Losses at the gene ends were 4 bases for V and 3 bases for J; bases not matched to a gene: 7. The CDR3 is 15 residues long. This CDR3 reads CASSHRGGHYNEQFF. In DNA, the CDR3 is TGTGCCAGCAGCCATAGAGGGGGCCACTACAATGAGCAGTTCTTC.

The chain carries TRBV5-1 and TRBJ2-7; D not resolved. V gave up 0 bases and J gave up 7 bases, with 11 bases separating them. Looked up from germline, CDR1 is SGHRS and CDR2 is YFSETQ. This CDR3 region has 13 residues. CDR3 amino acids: CASSLGSSWEQYF. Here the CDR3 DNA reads TGCGCCAGCAGCTTGGGATCCTCGTGGGAGCAGTACTTC.

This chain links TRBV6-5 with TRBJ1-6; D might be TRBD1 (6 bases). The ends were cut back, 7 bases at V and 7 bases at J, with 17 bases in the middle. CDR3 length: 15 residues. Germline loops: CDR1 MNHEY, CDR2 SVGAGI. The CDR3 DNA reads TGTGCCAGCATCCTCACAGGGACCACCAATTCACCCCTCCACTTT. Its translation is CASILTGTTNSPLHF.

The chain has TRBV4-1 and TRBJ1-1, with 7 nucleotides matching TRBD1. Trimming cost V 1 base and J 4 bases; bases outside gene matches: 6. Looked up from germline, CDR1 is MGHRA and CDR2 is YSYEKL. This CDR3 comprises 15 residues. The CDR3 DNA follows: TGCGCCAGCAGCCAAGTCCGGGACAGTCGCACTGAAGCTTTCTTT. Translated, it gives CASSQVRDSRTEAFF.

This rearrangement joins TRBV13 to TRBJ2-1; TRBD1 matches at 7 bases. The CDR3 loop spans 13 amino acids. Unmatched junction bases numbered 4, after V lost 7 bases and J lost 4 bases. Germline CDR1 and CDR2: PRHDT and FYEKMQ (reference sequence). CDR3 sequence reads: CASTSTGYNEQFF. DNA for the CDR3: TGTGCCAGCACCTCGACAGGGTACAATGAGCAGTTCTTC.

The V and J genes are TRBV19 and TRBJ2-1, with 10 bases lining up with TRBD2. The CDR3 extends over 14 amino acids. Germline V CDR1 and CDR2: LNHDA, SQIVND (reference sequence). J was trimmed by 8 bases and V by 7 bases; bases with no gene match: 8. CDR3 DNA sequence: TGTGCCAGTAATCCTAGCGGGAGTTCCGATGAGCAGTTCTTC. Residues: CASNPSGSSDEQFF.

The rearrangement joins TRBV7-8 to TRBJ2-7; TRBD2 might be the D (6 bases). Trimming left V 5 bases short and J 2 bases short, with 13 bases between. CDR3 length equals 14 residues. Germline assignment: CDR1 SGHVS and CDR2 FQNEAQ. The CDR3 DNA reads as TGTGCCAGCAGCCTTAGCGGCTCCACCTACGAGCAGTACTTC. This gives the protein CASSLSGSTYEQYF.

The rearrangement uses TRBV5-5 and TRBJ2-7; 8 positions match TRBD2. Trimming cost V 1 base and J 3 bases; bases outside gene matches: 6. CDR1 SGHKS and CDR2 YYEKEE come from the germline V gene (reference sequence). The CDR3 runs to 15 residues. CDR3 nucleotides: TGTGCCAGCAGCTTGACAAACGGGAGGGGCTACGAGCAGTACTTC. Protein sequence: CASSLTNGRGYEQYF.

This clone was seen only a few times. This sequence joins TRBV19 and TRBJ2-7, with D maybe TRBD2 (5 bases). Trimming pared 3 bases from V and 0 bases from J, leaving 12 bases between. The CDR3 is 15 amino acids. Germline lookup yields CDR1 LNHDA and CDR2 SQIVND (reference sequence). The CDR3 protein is CASSIGLMSSYEQYF. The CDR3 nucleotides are TGTGCCAGTAGTATCGGACTTATGAGCTCCTACGAGCAGTACTTC.

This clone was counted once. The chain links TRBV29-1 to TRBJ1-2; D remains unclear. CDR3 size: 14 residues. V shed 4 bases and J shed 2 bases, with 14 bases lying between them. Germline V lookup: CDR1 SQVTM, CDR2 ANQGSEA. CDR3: CSVGLEDLNYGYTF. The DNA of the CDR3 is TGCAGCGTTGGTCTGGAAGACTTAAACTATGGCTACACCTTC.

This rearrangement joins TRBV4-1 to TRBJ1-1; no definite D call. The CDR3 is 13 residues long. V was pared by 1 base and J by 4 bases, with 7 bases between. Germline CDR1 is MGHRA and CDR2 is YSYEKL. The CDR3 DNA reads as TGCGCCAGCAGCCAAGGCCCCCCCACTGAAGCTTTCTTT. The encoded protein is CASSQGPPTEAFF.

The CDR3 reads CASSLTGGPLHF. Here the CDR3 DNA reads TGTGCCAGCAGCCTTACTGGGGGTCCCCTCCACTTT. This rearrangement joins TRBV5-6 to TRBJ1-6; the D gene is possibly TRBD1 (5 bases). This CDR3 comprises 12 residues. Germline values: CDR1 SGHDT, CDR2 YYEEEE. Deletions cut 4 bases from V and 13 bases from J, with 12 bases between.

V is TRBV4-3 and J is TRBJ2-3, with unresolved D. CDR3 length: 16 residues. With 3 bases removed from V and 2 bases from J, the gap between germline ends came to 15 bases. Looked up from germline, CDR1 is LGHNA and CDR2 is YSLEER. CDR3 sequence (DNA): TGCGCCAGCAGCCACCCTCCCGGATCGGCCACAGATACGCAGTATTTT. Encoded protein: CASSHPPGSATDTQYF.

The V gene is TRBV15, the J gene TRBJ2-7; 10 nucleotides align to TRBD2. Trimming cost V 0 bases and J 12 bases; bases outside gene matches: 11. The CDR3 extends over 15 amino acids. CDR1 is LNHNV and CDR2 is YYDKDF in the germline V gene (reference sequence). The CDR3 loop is CATSRDPLAGDRVYF. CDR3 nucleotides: TGTGCCACCAGCAGAGATCCCCTAGCGGGAGATCGTGTGTACTTC.

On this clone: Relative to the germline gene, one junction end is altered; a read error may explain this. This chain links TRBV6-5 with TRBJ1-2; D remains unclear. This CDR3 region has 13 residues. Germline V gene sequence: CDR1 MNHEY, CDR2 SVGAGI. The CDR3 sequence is CASSPTVNDGYTF. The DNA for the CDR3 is TGTGCCAGCAGCCCGACGGTTAACGATGGCTACACCTTC.

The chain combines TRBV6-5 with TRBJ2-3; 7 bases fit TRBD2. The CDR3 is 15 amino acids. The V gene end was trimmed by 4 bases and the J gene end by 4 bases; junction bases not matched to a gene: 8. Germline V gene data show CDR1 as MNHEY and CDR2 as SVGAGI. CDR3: CASSFRREFPDTQYF. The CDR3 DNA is TGTGCCAGCAGTTTCCGGCGGGAGTTCCCAGATACGCAGTATTTT.

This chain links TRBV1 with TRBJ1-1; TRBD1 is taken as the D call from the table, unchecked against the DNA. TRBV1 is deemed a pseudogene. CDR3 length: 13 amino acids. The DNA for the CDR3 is TGCACCAGCAGCCAAGCAACAGGTTCTGAAGCTTTCTTT. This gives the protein CTSSQATGSEAFF.

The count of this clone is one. The CDR3 loop reads CASSVRTGYAGELFF. CDR3 coding DNA: TGTGCCAGCAGTGTTAGGACAGGGTATGCCGGGGAGCTGTTTTTT. The chain has TRBV2 and TRBJ2-2; TRBD1 aligns across 8 bases. The CDR3 has 15 residues. Germline CDR1 SNHLY, CDR2 FYNNEI. J gave up 6 bases and V 4 bases, and 7 bases lay outside the gene matches.

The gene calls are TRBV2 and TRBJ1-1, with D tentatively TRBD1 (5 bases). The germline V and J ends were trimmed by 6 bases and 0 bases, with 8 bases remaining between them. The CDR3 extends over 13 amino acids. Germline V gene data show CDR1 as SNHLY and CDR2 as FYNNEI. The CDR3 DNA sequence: TGTGCCAGCAGCTGGGGGTTGAACACTGAAGCTTTCTTT. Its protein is CASSWGLNTEAFF.

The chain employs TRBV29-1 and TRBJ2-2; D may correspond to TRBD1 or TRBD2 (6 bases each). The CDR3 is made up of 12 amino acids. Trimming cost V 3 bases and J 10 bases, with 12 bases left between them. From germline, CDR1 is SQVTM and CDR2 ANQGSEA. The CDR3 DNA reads TGCAGCGTTGAGATAGGGGGACTGGAGCTGTTTTTT. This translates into CSVEIGGLELFF.

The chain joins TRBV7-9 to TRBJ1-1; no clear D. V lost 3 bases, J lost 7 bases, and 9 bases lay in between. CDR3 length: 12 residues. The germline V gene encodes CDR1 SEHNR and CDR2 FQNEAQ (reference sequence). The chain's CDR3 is CASSFPAHEAFF. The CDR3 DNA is TGTGCCAGCAGCTTCCCGGCACATGAAGCTTTCTTT.

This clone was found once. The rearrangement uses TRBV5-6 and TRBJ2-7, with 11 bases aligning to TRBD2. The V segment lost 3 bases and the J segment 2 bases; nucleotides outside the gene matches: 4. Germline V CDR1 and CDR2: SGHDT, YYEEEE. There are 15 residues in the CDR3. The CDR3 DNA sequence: TGTGCCAGCAGCTCAGCTAGCGGGAGGCCCTACGAGCAGTACTTC. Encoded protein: CASSSASGRPYEQYF.

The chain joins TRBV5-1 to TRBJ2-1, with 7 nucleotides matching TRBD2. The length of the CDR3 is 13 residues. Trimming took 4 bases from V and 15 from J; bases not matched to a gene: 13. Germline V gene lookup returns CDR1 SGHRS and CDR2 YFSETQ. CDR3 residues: CASSGNWEGSVFF. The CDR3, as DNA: TGCGCCAGCAGCGGGAATTGGGAGGGGAGTGTGTTCTTC. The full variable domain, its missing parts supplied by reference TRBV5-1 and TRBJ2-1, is KAGVTQTPRYLIKTRGQQVTLSCSPISGHRSVSWYQQTPGQGLQFLFEYFSETQRNKGNFPGRFSGRQFSNSRSEMNVSTLELGDSALYLCASSGNWEGSVFFGPGTRLTVL.